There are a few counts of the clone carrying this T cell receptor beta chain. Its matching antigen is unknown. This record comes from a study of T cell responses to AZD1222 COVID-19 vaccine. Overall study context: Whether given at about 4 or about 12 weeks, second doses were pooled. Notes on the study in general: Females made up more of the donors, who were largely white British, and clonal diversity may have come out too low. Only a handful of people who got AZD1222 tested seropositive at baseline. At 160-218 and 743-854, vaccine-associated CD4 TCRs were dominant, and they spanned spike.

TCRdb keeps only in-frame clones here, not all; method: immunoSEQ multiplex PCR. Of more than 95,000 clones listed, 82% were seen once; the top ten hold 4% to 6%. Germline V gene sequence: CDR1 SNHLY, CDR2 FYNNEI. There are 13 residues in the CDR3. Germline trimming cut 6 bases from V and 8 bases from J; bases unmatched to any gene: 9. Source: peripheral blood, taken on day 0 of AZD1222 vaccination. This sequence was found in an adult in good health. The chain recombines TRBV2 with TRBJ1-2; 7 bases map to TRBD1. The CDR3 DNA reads TGTGCCAGCAGAGGTACAGGGGTGGTCGGCTACACCTTC. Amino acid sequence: CASRGTGVVGYTF.